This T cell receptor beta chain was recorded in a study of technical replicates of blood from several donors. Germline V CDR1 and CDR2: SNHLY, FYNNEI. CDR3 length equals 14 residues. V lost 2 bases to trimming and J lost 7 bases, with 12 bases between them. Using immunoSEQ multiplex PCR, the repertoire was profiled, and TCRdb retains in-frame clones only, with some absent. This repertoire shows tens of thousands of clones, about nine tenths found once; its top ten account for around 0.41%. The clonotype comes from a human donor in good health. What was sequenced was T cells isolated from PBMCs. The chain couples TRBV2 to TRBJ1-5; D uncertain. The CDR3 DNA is TGTGCCAGCAGTGAATCGGGGTCCTGGCAGCCCCAGCATTTT. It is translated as CASSESGSWQPQHF.